Included here is one T cell receptor (beta chain) sequence, with context. CDR3 length equals 12 residues. Germline V CDR1 and CDR2: SNHLY, FYNNEI. With 6 bases removed from V and 3 bases from J, the gap between germline ends came to 5 bases. The sample is drawn from a study of T cells in localized non-small cell lung cancer. Here immunoSEQ multiplex PCR was the method, and the copy in TCRdb shows in-frame clones only, minus some. The sample holds over 35,000 clones; approximately 81% are singletons and the top ten take approximately 7%. This clonotype was obtained from a male donor older than 55 with stage II lung adenocarcinoma. Specimen: peripheral blood mononuclear cells, collected before any cancer treatment. J is TRBJ2-2 and V is TRBV2; D is perhaps TRBD1 or TRBD2 (5 bases each). The CDR3 protein is CASRGDTGELFF. Here the CDR3 DNA reads TGTGCCAGCAGGGGGGACACCGGGGAGCTGTTTTTT. The whole variable domain, filled in from reference TRBV2 and TRBJ2-2, reads EPEVTQTPSHQVTQMGQEVILRCVPISNHLYFYWYRQILGQKVEFLVSFYNNEISEKSEIFDDQFSVERPDGSNFTLKIRSTKLEDSAMYFCASRGDTGELFFGEGSRLTVL.